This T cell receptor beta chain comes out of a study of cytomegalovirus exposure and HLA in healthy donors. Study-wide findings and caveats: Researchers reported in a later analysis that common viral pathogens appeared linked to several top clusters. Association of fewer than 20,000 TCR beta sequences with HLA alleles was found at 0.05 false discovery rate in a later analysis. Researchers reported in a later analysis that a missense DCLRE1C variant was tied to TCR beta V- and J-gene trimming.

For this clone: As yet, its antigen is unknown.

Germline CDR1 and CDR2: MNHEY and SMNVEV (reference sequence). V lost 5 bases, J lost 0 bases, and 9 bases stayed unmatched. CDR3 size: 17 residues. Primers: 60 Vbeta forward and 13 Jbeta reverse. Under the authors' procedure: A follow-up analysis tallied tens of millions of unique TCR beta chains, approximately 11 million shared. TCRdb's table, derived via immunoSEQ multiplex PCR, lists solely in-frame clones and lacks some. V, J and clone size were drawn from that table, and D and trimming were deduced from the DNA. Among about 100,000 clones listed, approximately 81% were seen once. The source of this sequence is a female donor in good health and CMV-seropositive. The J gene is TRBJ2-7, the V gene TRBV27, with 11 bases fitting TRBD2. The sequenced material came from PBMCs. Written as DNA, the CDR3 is TGTGCCAGCAGTCCGAAGGGACTAGCGGTGAACTCCTACGAGCAGTACTTC. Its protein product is CASSPKGLAVNSYEQYF.